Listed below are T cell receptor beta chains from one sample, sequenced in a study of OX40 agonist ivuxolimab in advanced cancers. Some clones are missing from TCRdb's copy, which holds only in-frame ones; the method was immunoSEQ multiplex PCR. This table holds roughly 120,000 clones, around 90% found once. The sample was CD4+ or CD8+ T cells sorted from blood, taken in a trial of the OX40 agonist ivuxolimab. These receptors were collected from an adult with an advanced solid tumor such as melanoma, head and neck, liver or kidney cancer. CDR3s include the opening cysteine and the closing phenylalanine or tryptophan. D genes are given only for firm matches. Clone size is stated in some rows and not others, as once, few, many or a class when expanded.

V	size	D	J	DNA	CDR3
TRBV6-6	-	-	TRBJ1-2	TGTGCCAGCAGCCCCACAGGACCCACTCATTATGGCTACACCTTC	CASSPTGPTHYGYTF
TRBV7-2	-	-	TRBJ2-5	TGTGCCAGCCGAAACCGGGACACAGGTTGGGAGACCCAGTACTTC	CASRNRDTGWETQYF
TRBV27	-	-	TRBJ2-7	TGTGCCAGCAGTTCCCTCGGGACAAATTACGAGCAGTACTTC	CASSSLGTNYEQYF
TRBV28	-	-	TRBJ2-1	TGTGCCAGCAATACAGGTGGGGTTCAGGGGGGGAGCGATGAGCAGTTCTTC	CASNTGGVQGGSDEQFF
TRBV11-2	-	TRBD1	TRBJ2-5	TGTGCCAGCAGTAGGGACAGGGGAGAAGAGCAGTACTTC	CASSRDRGEEQYF
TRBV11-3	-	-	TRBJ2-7	TGTGCCAGCAGCCAGGAGGCGGTGCAGTACTTC	CASSQEAVQYF
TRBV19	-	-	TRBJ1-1	TGTGCCAGTAGTACAGCTCTTACGCGAGCTTTCTTT	CASSTALTRAFF
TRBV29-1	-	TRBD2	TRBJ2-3	TGCAGCGTTGAAAGGCTAGCGGGAGGGATAAGCACAGATACGCAGTATTTT	CSVERLAGGISTDTQYF
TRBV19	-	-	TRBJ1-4	TGTGCCAGTAGTATAATTGTGTCAACTAATGAAAAACTGTTTTTT	CASSIIVSTNEKLFF
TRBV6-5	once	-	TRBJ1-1	TGTGCCAGCAGTTACTCCGCAGGAGTGAACACTGAAGCTTTCTTT	CASSYSAGVNTEAFF
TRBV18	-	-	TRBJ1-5	TGTGCCAGCTCACGAAACGGTGGAGGCAGCAATCAGCCCCAGCATTTT	CASSRNGGGSNQPQHF
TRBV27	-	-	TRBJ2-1	TGTGCCAGCAGTTTAGGGCAGGTGTCGGATGAGCAGTTCTTC	CASSLGQVSDEQFF
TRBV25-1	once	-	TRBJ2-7	TGTGCCAGCAGTGACGCGGCGGGACCAAGTTGGAACGAGCAGTACTTC	CASSDAAGPSWNEQYF
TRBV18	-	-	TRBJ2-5	TGTGCCAGCTCACCAGGTAGCGGACAAGAGACCCAGTACTTC	CASSPGSGQETQYF
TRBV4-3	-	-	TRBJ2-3	TGCGCCAGCAGCCAGGCCCAGCGGTGGGGCACAGATACGCAGTATTTT	CASSQAQRWGTDTQYF
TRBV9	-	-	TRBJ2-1	TGTGCCAGCAGCTCCATCCCCGGAACAAATGAGCAGTTCTTC	CASSSIPGTNEQFF
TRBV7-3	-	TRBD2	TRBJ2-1	TGTGCCAGCAGCAGTAGCGGGAGCTTTTACAATGAGCAGTTCTTC	CASSSSGSFYNEQFF
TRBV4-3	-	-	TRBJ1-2	TGCGCCAGCAGCCAACTAAACGGAGGGGACTATGGCTACACCTTC	CASSQLNGGDYGYTF
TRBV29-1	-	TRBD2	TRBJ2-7	TGCAGCGTTAAACCCGGGACTAGCGCCTACGAGCAGTACTTC	CSVKPGTSAYEQYF
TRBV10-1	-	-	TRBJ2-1	TGCGCCAGCAGTGAGTCCGGACAGCTCTCCTACAATGAGCAGTTCTTC	CASSESGQLSYNEQFF
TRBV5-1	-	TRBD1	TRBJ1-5	TGCGCCAGCAGCCCCGACGACAGGGGAGAACAGCCCCAGCATTTT	CASSPDDRGEQPQHF
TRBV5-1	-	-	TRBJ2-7	TGCGCCAGCAGCTGGGCCCTAAGCTCCTACGAGCAGTACTTC	CASSWALSSYEQYF
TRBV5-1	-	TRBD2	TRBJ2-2	TGCGCCAGCAGACCCGGACTAGCGGGACCCGATGGGGAGCTGTTTTTT	CASRPGLAGPDGELFF
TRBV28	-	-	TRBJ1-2	TGTGCCAGCAGTTTTTCGGGCTATGGCTACACCTTC	CASSFSGYGYTF
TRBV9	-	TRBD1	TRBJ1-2	TGTGCCAGCACCACGACAGGGTCGGGGAACTATGGCTACACCTTC	CASTTTGSGNYGYTF
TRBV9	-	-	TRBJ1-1	TGTGCCAGCAGCGTAGAACAGTTTGGCACTGAAGCTTTCTTT	CASSVEQFGTEAFF
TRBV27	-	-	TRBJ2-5	TGTGCCAGCAGTTTATCCGCTAGCCTCGAGACCCAGTACTTC	CASSLSASLETQYF
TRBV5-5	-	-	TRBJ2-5	TGTGCCAGCAGCTCACAGGGGGAGGGAGAGACCCAGTACTTC	CASSSQGEGETQYF
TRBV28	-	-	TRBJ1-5	TGTGCCAGCAGTTCCTCCGGGGGGACCGGGACACTAAGATGGCGGCCCCAGCATTTT	CASSSSGGTGTLRWRPQHF
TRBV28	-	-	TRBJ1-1	TGTGCCAGCAGTTTAACAGGAACGGAAGCTTTCTTT	CASSLTGTEAFF
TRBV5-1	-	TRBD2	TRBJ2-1	TGCGCCAGCAGCGCTAGCGGGAGCGTCAATGAGCAGTTCTTC	CASSASGSVNEQFF
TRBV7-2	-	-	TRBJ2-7	TGTGCCAGCAGCTTAAGCGGCAGCTCCTACGAGCAGTACTTC	CASSLSGSSYEQYF
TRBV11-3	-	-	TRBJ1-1	TGTGCCAGCAGCTCGACAGTGAACACTGAAGCTTTCTTT	CASSSTVNTEAFF
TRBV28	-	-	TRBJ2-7	TGTGCCAGCACCCGAGGGGGGACACATCCCTACGAGCAGTACTTC	CASTRGGTHPYEQYF
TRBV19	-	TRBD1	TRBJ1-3	TGTGCCAGTAGTACCCGGGACAGGGGCTCTGGAAACACCATATATTTT	CASSTRDRGSGNTIYF
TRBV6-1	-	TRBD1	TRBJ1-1	TGTGCCAGCAGTGATTCCGGGACAGGGGATGAAGCTTTCTTT	CASSDSGTGDEAFF
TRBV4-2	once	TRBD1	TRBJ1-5	TGTGCCAGCAGCACAACAGGGGATAGCAATCAGCCCCAGCATTTT	CASSTTGDSNQPQHF
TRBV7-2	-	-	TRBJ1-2	TGTGCCAGCAGCTCTACTAGCCACTCGCCCGCCTATGGCTACACCTTC	CASSSTSHSPAYGYTF
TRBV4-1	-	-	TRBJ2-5	TGCGCCAGCAGCCAGTTTGGCGCAGGCTGGGAAGAGACCCAGTACTTC	CASSQFGAGWEETQYF
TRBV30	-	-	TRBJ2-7	TGTGCCTGGAGCCCCTCTACACACGAGCAGTACTTC	CAWSPSTHEQYF
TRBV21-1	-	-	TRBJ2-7	TGTGCCAGCAACGACGTTCGGGGCTACGAGCAGTACTTC	CASNDVRGYEQYF
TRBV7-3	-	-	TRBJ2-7	TGTGCCAGCAGCCCGGACGGATCCTACGAGCAGTACTTC	CASSPDGSYEQYF
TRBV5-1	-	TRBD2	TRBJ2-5	TGCGCCAGCAGCTCCTCGACTAGCGCCCACTCAGAGACCCAGTACTTC	CASSSSTSAHSETQYF
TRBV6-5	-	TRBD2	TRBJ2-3	TGTGCCAGCAGGTTAACTAGCGGGAGACAAGATACGCAGTATTTT	CASRLTSGRQDTQYF
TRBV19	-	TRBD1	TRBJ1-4	TGTGCCAGTACCGTACCGTACCAGGGGGTTGCAACTAATGAAAAACTGTTTTTT	CASTVPYQGVATNEKLFF
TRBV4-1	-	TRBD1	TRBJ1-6	TGCGCCAGCAGCCTCGGGACAGGGGGCTCCTATAATTCACCCCTCCACTTT	CASSLGTGGSYNSPLHF
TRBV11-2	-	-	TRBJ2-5	TGTGCCAGCAACAACCCGGCTGGGGAGGAGACCCAGTACTTC	CASNNPAGEETQYF
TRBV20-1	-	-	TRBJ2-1	TGCAGTGCTACACCCCACGATGAGCAGTTCTTC	CSATPHDEQFF
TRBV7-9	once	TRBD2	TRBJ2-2	TGTGCCAGCAGCTTTGTACTAGCGGGAGGGACCGGGGAGCTGTTTTTT	CASSFVLAGGTGELFF
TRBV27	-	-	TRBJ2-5	TGTGCCAGCAGTTCCCGACAGCACCAAGAGACCCAGTACTTC	CASSSRQHQETQYF
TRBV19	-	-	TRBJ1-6	TGTGCCAGTAGGCCGGGCCCGAGAGACTATAATTCACCCCTCCACTTT	CASRPGPRDYNSPLHF